Each of the 18 T cell receptor beta chains below was sequenced from the same sample in a study of blood T cell repertoires in COVID-19. Data came from immunoSEQ multiplex PCR; TCRdb stores just in-frame clones and leaves some out. The sample has roughly 56,000 clones, 89% seen once. What was sequenced was peripheral blood. These receptors were collected from a woman aged 60-75 years with COVID-19, enrolled during active disease.

The chain recombines TRBV5-6 with TRBJ2-7; 8 nucleotides agree with TRBD2. Germline V CDR1 and CDR2: SGHDT, YYEEEE. The V and J ends lost 2 bases and 5 bases, in that order; junction bases with no gene match: 6. This CDR3 comprises 14 residues. The CDR3 DNA is TGTGCCAGCAGCTTACCGGGGGGGCGAAACGAGCAGTACTTC. Translation: CASSLPGGRNEQYF.

This clone has more than one count but fewer than ten. The chain recombines TRBV6-5 with TRBJ2-2; the D gene is possibly TRBD1 (6 bases). V was trimmed by 4 bases and J by 2 bases, leaving 11 bases between them. CDR1 MNHEY and CDR2 SVGAGI come from the germline V gene. The length of the CDR3 is 15 residues. The CDR3 bases are TGTGCCAGCAGTTTTCGGACAGATAACACCGGGGAGCTGTTTTTT. Translation gives CASSFRTDNTGELFF.

The chain links TRBV5-4 to TRBJ2-7; 7 bases agree with TRBD2. The CDR3 contains 14 residues. Trimming cost V 6 bases and J 1 base; bases outside gene matches: 7. CDR1 and CDR2 (germline): SGHNT, YYREEE (reference sequence). The CDR3: CASTPSGGSYEQYF. CDR3 DNA: TGTGCCAGCACCCCCTCGGGGGGTTCCTACGAGCAGTACTTC.

This chain links TRBV30 with TRBJ2-5; 10 positions match TRBD1. V gave up 3 bases and J gave up 2 bases; unmatched junction bases: 3. This CDR3 region has 14 residues. CDR1 and CDR2 from the germline V gene are GTSNPN and SVGIG (reference sequence). The CDR3 here is CAWRDRGTQETQYF. The CDR3 nucleotides are TGTGCCTGGAGGGACAGGGGGACTCAAGAGACCCAGTACTTC.

V gene TRBV11-2 combines with J gene TRBJ1-2, with D unclear. The germline V gene encodes CDR1 SGHAT and CDR2 FQNNGV. CDR3 length: 11 amino acids. Trimming took 5 bases from V and 8 from J, leaving 9 bases between them. The CDR3, as DNA: TGTGCCAGCAGCCCCGGAGTAGGCTACACCTTC. Translating it yields CASSPGVGYTF.

The chain combines TRBV30 with TRBJ2-1; 9 bases line up with TRBD2. After removal of 8 bases from V and 9 bases from J, the junction contained 11 bases not matched to a gene. The CDR3 loop spans 13 amino acids. Germline V gene data show CDR1 as GTSNPN and CDR2 as SVGIG (reference sequence). The CDR3 nucleotides are TGTGCCGGGCTCCGGTCTAGCGGGACTGAGCAGTTCTTC. This gives the protein CAGLRSSGTEQFF.

The V gene is TRBV19, the J gene TRBJ2-7; 11 bases are shared with TRBD2. Germline V gene sequence: CDR1 LNHDA, CDR2 SQIVND (reference sequence). The trim removed 5 bases at V and 3 bases at J, leaving 6 bases unmatched. The CDR3 length is 15 residues. CDR3 region: CASSDGTSGDYEQYF. The CDR3 DNA is TGTGCCAGTAGTGACGGGACTAGCGGAGACTACGAGCAGTACTTC.

This clone was picked up one time. The V and J genes are TRBV2 and TRBJ2-2; maybe TRBD1 (5 bases). V was trimmed by 5 bases and J by 6 bases, leaving 10 bases between them. This CDR3 has 13 residues. Germline CDR1 SNHLY, CDR2 FYNNEI. The CDR3 reads CASSRRVAGELFF. Written as DNA, the CDR3 is TGTGCCAGCAGTCGCAGGGTGGCCGGGGAGCTGTTTTTT.

The chain employs TRBV6-6 and TRBJ2-7; TRBD2 aligns across 8 bases. This CDR3 is built from 15 residues. The V gene end was trimmed by 1 base and the J gene end by 1 base; junction bases not matched to a gene: 3. The germline gives CDR1 MNHNY, CDR2 SVGAGI (reference sequence). DNA for the CDR3: TGTGCCAGCAGTTACTTGAGCGGGAGATCCTACGAGCAGTACTTC. It specifies CASSYLSGRSYEQYF.

This clone was seen a single time. The rearrangement links TRBV11-2 to TRBJ2-3, with 7 bases that match TRBD2. V lost 5 bases to trimming and J lost 2 bases; unmatched junction nucleotides: 10. The CDR3 is 16 residues long. Germline assignment: CDR1 SGHAT and CDR2 FQNNGV. The CDR3 DNA follows: TGTGCCAGCAGCCCTCAGCGGGATCCGTTCACAGATACGCAGTATTTT. Translation: CASSPQRDPFTDTQYF.

The genes are TRBV6-5 and TRBJ2-7, with 7 bases lining up with TRBD1. This CDR3 is built from 12 residues. The V segment lost 6 bases and the J segment 4 bases; nucleotides outside the gene matches: 3. CDR1 is MNHEY, CDR2 SVGAGI, per germline. CDR3 protein: CASRSTGYEQYF. CDR3 sequence (DNA): TGTGCCAGCAGGTCGACAGGGTACGAGCAGTACTTC.

CDR3 in amino acids: CASSLGAEQYF. CDR3 DNA sequence: TGTGCCAGCAGCTTGGGGGCAGAGCAGTACTTC. The chain combines TRBV7-9 with TRBJ2-7; possibly TRBD1 for D (6 bases). Germline V lookup: CDR1 SEHNR, CDR2 FQNEAQ (reference sequence). Trimming removed 3 bases from V and 7 bases from J, with 7 bases in between. The CDR3 is 11 amino acids.

In its sample, this clone was seen once. The chain is built from TRBV2 and TRBJ1-1; D possibly corresponds to TRBD1 (6 bases). This CDR3 contains 14 residues. CDR1 SNHLY and CDR2 FYNNEI come from the germline V gene. Trimming took off 6 bases at V and 1 base at J, with 12 bases between the two ends. CDR3 region: CASRERQANTEAFF. CDR3 bases: TGTGCCAGCAGAGAAAGACAGGCGAACACTGAAGCTTTCTTT.

This clone was counted between two and nine times. The rearrangement joins TRBV4-2 to TRBJ2-2; 9 positions agree with TRBD2. Germline V gene lookup returns CDR1 LGHNA and CDR2 YNFKEQ. The CDR3 covers 16 residues. V gave up 4 bases and J gave up 1 base; unmatched junction bases: 4. As DNA, the CDR3 is TGTGCCAGCAGCCCTCTAGCGGGGCTGAACACCGGGGAGCTGTTTTTT. Translated, it gives CASSPLAGLNTGELFF.

The chain employs TRBV3-1 (or the pseudogene TRBV3-2) and TRBJ2-7; D is perhaps TRBD2 (5 bases). Germline V gene sequence: CDR1 LGHDT, CDR2 YNNKEL (reference sequence). V was pared by 0 bases and J by 1 base, with 7 bases between. This CDR3 is built from 14 residues. CDR3 in DNA: TGTGCCAGCAGCCAAGAGCCGGGATCCTACGAGCAGTACTTC. Its protein is CASSQEPGSYEQYF.

This chain joins TRBV10-3 and TRBJ1-5; 7 bases fit TRBD1. Looked up from germline, CDR1 is ENHRY and CDR2 is SYGVKD. J gave up 2 bases and V 2 bases, and 3 bases lay outside the gene matches. The CDR3 length is 15 residues. CDR3 nucleotide sequence: TGTGCCATCAGTGAGGCTGGGACAGGCAATCAGCCCCAGCATTTT. Its protein is CAISEAGTGNQPQHF.

The chain links TRBV12-3 or TRBV12-4 to TRBJ1-4; D not resolved. The CDR3 consists of 13 residues. V lost 9 bases and J 8 bases, leaving 16 bases between the germline ends. CDR3 sequence (DNA): TGTGCCAGTAACCGCGGAGCCCCGGAAAAACTGTTTTTT. The encoded protein is CASNRGAPEKLFF.

The chain employs TRBV6-2 or TRBV6-3 and TRBJ2-7; 7 bases match TRBD1. CDR3 length: 19 amino acids. V dropped 2 bases and J dropped 0; count of bases not matched to a gene: 16. Germline V gene lookup returns CDR1 MNHEY and CDR2 SVGEGT. The CDR3 DNA sequence: TGTGCCAGCAGTTACCCTCAAACAGGGGCCCAATTCCTCTCCTACGAGCAGTACTTC. Encoded protein: CASSYPQTGAQFLSYEQYF.